This entry lists 8 T cell receptor beta chains sequenced from one sample in a study of blood T cell repertoires in COVID-19. The repertoire was sequenced with immunoSEQ multiplex PCR; TCRdb's copy has only in-frame clones and lacks some. The sample lists more than 60,000 clones; 88% were seen once. Source material: PBMCs or T cells enriched from blood (not recorded which). Receptor source: a woman in her thirties or forties who had recovered from COVID-19.

The V and J genes are TRBV10-1 and TRBJ2-7; possible D gene TRBD2, 6 bases. The CDR3 consists of 16 residues. Germline CDR1 reads WNHNN; CDR2 reads SYGVQD (reference sequence). Trimming pared 0 bases from V and 3 bases from J, leaving 15 bases between. The CDR3 DNA reads TGCGCCAGCAGTGAGTCGGGACTCCCGGGGAACTACGAGCAGTACTTC. This encodes CASSESGLPGNYEQYF.

The J gene is TRBJ2-3, the V gene TRBV11-2; 9 bases map to TRBD1. Per the germline V gene, CDR1 is SGHAT and CDR2 is FQNNGV. With V trimmed by 3 bases and J by 3 bases, 10 bases remained unmatched. This CDR3 has 17 amino acids. CDR3 DNA: TGTGCCAGCAGCTTGATAGGACAGGGGTCTGGGACAGATACGCAGTATTTT. Protein sequence: CASSLIGQGSGTDTQYF.

CDR3 in DNA: TGTGCCAGCAGCTTATTTTCCAGTAGCACAGATACGCAGTATTTT. This encodes CASSLFSSSTDTQYF. V is TRBV11-3 and J is TRBJ2-3, with D uncertain. Germline V gene sequence: CDR1 SGHNT, CDR2 YENEEA. The CDR3 covers 15 residues. V was trimmed by 2 bases and J by 0 bases, leaving 9 bases between them.

The V gene is TRBV5-1, the J gene TRBJ1-2; 9 positions agree with TRBD1. The V gene's germline CDR1 is SGHRS and CDR2 YFSETQ. CDR3 length equals 14 residues. V shed 4 bases and J 8 bases; nucleotides not matched to a gene: 9. CDR3 protein: CASSQEGTGFGYTF. For the CDR3, the DNA is TGCGCCAGCAGCCAAGAGGGGACAGGGTTCGGCTACACCTTC.

The rearrangement uses TRBV19 and TRBJ1-1, with D maybe TRBD1 (6 bases). The CDR3 sequence is 16 residues long. Germline V gives CDR1 LNHDA, CDR2 SQIVND (reference sequence). Trimming removed 2 bases from V and 1 base from J, with 14 bases in between. CDR3: CASSIPGQGWNTEAFF. As DNA, the CDR3 is TGTGCCAGTAGTATACCGGGGCAGGGGTGGAACACTGAAGCTTTCTTT.

A few counts support this clone. The chain combines TRBV7-9 with TRBJ1-1; 7 bases fit TRBD1. The ends lost 5 bases at V and 1 base at J; junction bases unmatched: 16. In germline, CDR1 is SEHNR, CDR2 FQNEAQ (reference sequence). The CDR3 sequence is 18 residues long. CDR3 DNA: TGTGCCAGCAGCCCCGAGCGGGTGAGGGGGCGAGAGAACACTGAAGCTTTCTTT. It codes for CASSPERVRGRENTEAFF. Drawing the rest from reference TRBV7-9 and TRBJ1-1, the complete variable domain is DTGVSQNPRHKITKRGQNVTFRCDPISEHNRLYWYRQTLGQGPEFLTYFQNEAQLEKSRLLSDRFSAERPKGSFSTLEIQRTEQGDSAMYLCASSPERVRGRENTEAFFGQGTRLTVV.

The chain employs TRBV19 and TRBJ2-2; 10 nucleotides agree with TRBD2. The CDR3 consists of 15 residues. CDR1 is LNHDA, CDR2 SQIVND, per germline (reference sequence). The junction had 10 bases not matched to a gene; V was cut back by 7 bases and J by 8 bases. The CDR3 DNA reads as TGTGCCAGTAACCGCCCTAGCGGGGGCGTGGGGGAGCTGTTTTTT. Translating gives CASNRPSGGVGELFF.

The genes are TRBV7-6 and TRBJ2-7, with 9 bases aligning to TRBD1. Per germline, CDR1 SGHVS and CDR2 FNYEAQ. V lost 5 bases, J lost 4 bases, and 9 bases stayed unmatched. The CDR3 sequence is 15 residues long. Written as DNA, the CDR3 is TGTGCCAGCAGCCCGGCAAACAGGGGGCCTTACGAGCAGTACTTC. This codes for CASSPANRGPYEQYF.